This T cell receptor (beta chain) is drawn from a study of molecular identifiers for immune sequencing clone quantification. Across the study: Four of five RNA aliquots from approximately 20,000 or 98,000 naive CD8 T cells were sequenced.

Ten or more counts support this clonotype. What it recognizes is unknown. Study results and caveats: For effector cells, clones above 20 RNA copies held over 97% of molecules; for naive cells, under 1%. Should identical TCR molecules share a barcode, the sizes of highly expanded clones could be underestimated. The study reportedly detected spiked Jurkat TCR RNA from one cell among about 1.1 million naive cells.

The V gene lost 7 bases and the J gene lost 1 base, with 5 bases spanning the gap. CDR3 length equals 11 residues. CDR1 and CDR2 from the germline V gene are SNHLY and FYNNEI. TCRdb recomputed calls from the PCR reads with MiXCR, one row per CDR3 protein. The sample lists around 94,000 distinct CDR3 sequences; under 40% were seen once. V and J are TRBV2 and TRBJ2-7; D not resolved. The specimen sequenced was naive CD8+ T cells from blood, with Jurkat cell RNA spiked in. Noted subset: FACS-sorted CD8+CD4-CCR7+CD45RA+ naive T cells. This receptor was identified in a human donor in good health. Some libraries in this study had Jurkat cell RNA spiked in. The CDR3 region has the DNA TGTGCCAGCATGGAGTCCTACGAGCAGTACTTC. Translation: CASMESYEQYF. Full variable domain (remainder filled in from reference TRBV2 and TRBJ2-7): EPEVTQTPSHQVTQMGQEVILRCVPISNHLYFYWYRQILGQKVEFLVSFYNNEISEKSEIFDDQFSVERPDGSNFTLKIRSTKLEDSAMYFCASMESYEQYFGPGTRLTVT.